The 13 T cell receptor beta chains below were found in one sample sequenced in a study of patients and donors after allogeneic stem cell transplantation. TCRdb ran MiXCR on the RT-PCR reads and lists one entry per CDR3 protein. The sample contains about a million distinct CDR3 sequences, over 15% of which appear only once. What was sequenced was blood, either unsorted or a sorted T cell fraction (not recorded which). These receptors originate from a human donor who was either an allogeneic HSCT recipient or a stem cell or donor lymphocyte infusion donor (not recorded which). It is not recorded whose cells these are; they may come from a transplant donor.

This clonotype has only a few counts. V is TRBV27 and J is TRBJ1-2, with D possibly matching TRBD1 (6 bases). The V and J ends lost 4 bases and 7 bases respectively, with 19 bases between them. The CDR3 has 15 residues. CDR1 and CDR2 from the germline V gene are MNHEY and SMNVEV (reference sequence). The CDR3 DNA follows: TGTGCCAGCAGTTCCCGAGTAGGGGGGGCATCTGGCTACACCTTC. Amino acid sequence: CASSSRVGGASGYTF.

This chain connects TRBV5-1 to TRBJ2-5; D is unclear. Germline CDR1 and CDR2: SGHRS and YFSETQ. Trimming left V 0 bases short and J 5 bases short, with 14 bases between. This CDR3 has 15 residues. The chain's CDR3 is CASSLEDWRRETQYF. CDR3 nucleotide sequence: TGCGCCAGCAGCTTGGAAGACTGGCGACGGGAGACCCAGTACTTC.

This clonotype was seen a handful of times. The chain has TRBV12-3 or TRBV12-4 and TRBJ2-5; the D is unclear. The CDR3 has 12 amino acids. V lost 3 bases and J 4 bases, leaving 6 bases between the germline ends. The CDR3 sequence: CASSFRVETQYF. CDR3 coding DNA: TGTGCCAGCAGTTTTAGGGTAGAGACCCAGTACTTC.

This clonotype has just a few counts. The J gene is TRBJ2-3, the V gene TRBV6-4; no firm D call. Germline lookup yields CDR1 MRHNA and CDR2 SNTAGT. The CDR3 sequence is 14 residues long. Trimming removed 5 bases at V and 9 bases at J, with 18 bases between. CDR3: CASSLYAAATTQYF. The CDR3 region has the DNA TGTGCCAGCAGTCTCTACGCGGCCGCCACCACGCAGTATTTT.

This clonotype was seen only a few times. V is TRBV6-5 and J is TRBJ1-1; D is undetermined. Germline CDR1 and CDR2: MNHEY and SVGAGI. The CDR3 is made up of 18 amino acids. The V gene lost 4 bases and the J gene lost 0 bases, with 21 bases spanning the gap. CDR3 sequence: CASSSPTNLGAMNTEAFF. Written as DNA, the CDR3 is TGTGCCAGCAGTTCCCCGACCAATCTAGGAGCCATGAACACTGAAGCTTTCTTT.

The chain combines TRBV5-1 with TRBJ1-2, with 7 bases identical to TRBD1. This CDR3 has 14 residues. Germline CDR1 is SGHRS and CDR2 is YFSETQ. Trimming took 3 bases from V and 6 from J; bases not matched to a gene: 8. The CDR3 DNA sequence: TGCGCCAGCAGCTACCGAAGACAGGGTGATGGCTACACCTTC. Translation: CASSYRRQGDGYTF.

The V and J genes are TRBV7-9 and TRBJ1-1; 7 positions match TRBD1. The CDR3 has 15 residues. Trimming at V came to 5 bases and at J to 0 bases, leaving 6 bases not matched to a gene. Germline lookup yields CDR1 SEHNR and CDR2 FQNEAQ (reference sequence). In DNA, the CDR3 is TGTGCCAGCAGCCCGGACAGGCCGATGAACACTGAAGCTTTCTTT. This encodes CASSPDRPMNTEAFF. The complete variable domain, with remaining parts taken from reference TRBV7-9 and TRBJ1-1, reads DTGVSQNPRHKITKRGQNVTFRCDPISEHNRLYWYRQTLGQGPEFLTYFQNEAQLEKSRLLSDRFSAERPKGSFSTLEIQRTEQGDSAMYLCASSPDRPMNTEAFFGQGTRLTVV.

This sequence joins TRBV7-2 and TRBJ1-5, with D perhaps TRBD1 (5 bases). The CDR3 contains 13 residues. The germline V gene has CDR1 SGHTA and CDR2 FQGNSA. V was clipped by 6 bases and J by 7 bases, with 13 bases between them. The CDR3 bases are TGTGCCAGCAGGAACCGGGACTCACAGCCCCAGCATTTT. It yields the protein CASRNRDSQPQHF.

This clonotype was seen once. This may come from a read error, since a much larger clone is one base off. The CDR3 DNA reads TGTGCCAACAGTCCCAGTTGGGAAGATACGCAGTATTTT. Protein product: CANSPSWEDTQYF. The chain combines TRBV14 with TRBJ2-3, with D unclear. V lost 10 bases and J lost 5, with 16 bases in between. The germline gives CDR1 SGHDN, CDR2 FVKESK. CDR3 length equals 13 residues. The full variable domain, in which reference TRBV14 and TRBJ2-3 provide the parts outside the CDR3, is EAGVTQFPSHSVIEKGQTVTLRCDPISGHDNLYWYRRVMGKEIKFLLHFVKESKQDESGMPNNRFLAERTGGTYSTLKVQPAELEDSGVYFCANSPSWEDTQYFGPGTRLTVL.

Only a few counts were recorded for this clonotype. The chain has TRBV9 and TRBJ1-2; D remains ambiguous. CDR3 length: 15 amino acids. Trimming removed 0 bases at V and 8 bases at J, with 17 bases between. CDR1 and CDR2 from the germline V gene are SGDLS and YYNGEE. CDR3 coding DNA: TGTGCCAGCAGCGTAGACAATACAGCTACTTGGGGCTACACCTTC. Translation gives CASSVDNTATWGYTF.

The V call is TRBV25-1, the J call TRBJ2-7; no definite D call. The CDR3 sequence is 14 residues long. Trimming took 1 base from V and 2 from J, leaving 9 bases between them. Germline V gives CDR1 MGHDK, CDR2 SYGVNS. CDR3 residues: CASSEFENTYEQYF. CDR3 coding DNA: TGTGCCAGCAGTGAATTTGAGAATACCTACGAGCAGTACTTC.

With regard to this clonotype: Relative to the germline gene, one junction end is altered; a read error may explain this. The chain is built from TRBV27 and TRBJ2-2, with 8 bases identical to TRBD1. The CDR3 contains 16 residues. Germline CDR1 is MNHEY and CDR2 is SMNVEV (reference sequence). The CDR3 loop reads CTSSLVSRGLGGELFF. Written as DNA, the CDR3 is TGTACCAGCAGCCTTGTCAGCAGGGGGCTCGGCGGGGAGCTGTTTTTT.

This clonotype was detected a few times. The chain employs TRBV28 and TRBJ2-3; 8 bases agree with TRBD1. Germline CDR1 MDHEN, CDR2 SYDVKM. CDR3 length equals 15 residues. The V and J ends lost 5 bases and 4 bases, in that order; junction bases with no gene match: 8. The CDR3, as DNA: TGTGCCAGCAGTGTGGACAGGGTGGCTCCAGATACGCAGTATTTT. As protein: CASSVDRVAPDTQYF.